The present entry profiles one TCR beta chain with its context. Its antigen remains unidentified. The data were obtained in a study of blood T cells in healthy people across ages. Points from the study as a whole: More naive CD4+ cells and higher diversity were found in long-lived than in aged donors.

Trimming removed 5 bases from V and 4 bases from J; junction bases left unmatched: 4. Germline CDR1 DFQATT, CDR2 SNEGSKA (reference sequence). This CDR3 is 14 amino acids long. A second PCR, run for about 6 to 11 cycles, used a sample-barcoded 5' primer plus a J-beta primer mix. Using its own MiXCR run on the 5' RACE reads, TCRdb lists one record per CDR3 protein. Of about 1 million distinct CDR3 sequences listed, over 35% are singletons. The source material was blood. This receptor was obtained from a woman aged 55-69 years in good health. The V and J genes are TRBV20-1 and TRBJ2-3; 12 bases line up with TRBD2. The CDR3 protein is CSAGLAGGPDTQYF. The CDR3 nucleotides read TGCAGTGCTGGGCTAGCGGGAGGGCCAGATACGCAGTATTTT.